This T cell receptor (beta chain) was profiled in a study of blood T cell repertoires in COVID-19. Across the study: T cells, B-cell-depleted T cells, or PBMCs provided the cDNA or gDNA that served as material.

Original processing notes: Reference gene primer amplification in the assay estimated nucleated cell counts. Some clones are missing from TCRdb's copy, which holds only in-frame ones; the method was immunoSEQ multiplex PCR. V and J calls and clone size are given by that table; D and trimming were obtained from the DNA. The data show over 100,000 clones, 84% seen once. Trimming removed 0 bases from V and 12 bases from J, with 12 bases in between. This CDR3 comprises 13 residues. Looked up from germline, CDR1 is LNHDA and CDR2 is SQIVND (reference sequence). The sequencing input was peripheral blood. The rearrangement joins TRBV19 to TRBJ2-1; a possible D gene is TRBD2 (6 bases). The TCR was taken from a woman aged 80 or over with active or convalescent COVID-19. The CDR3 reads CASSIERGRGQFF. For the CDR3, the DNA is TGTGCCAGTAGTATAGAGCGGGGCCGGGGGCAGTTCTTC.